This TCR beta chain was documented in a study of CD8+CD57+ T cells in acquired aplastic anemia. On this clonotype itself: Antigen: not known.

Study conclusions and caveats: A significant difference in CD8+ Simpson's diversity between patients and controls was not found.

According to the study, genomic DNA was the template for TCR beta VDJ and CDR3 profiling. TCRdb reanalysed the reads using MiXCR and keeps one entry per CDR3 protein. The sample carries around 170,000 distinct CDR3 sequences, 50% to 75% recorded once. The CDR3 covers 13 residues. V was pared by 3 bases and J by 14 bases, with 14 bases between. The chain has TRBV12-3 or TRBV12-4 and TRBJ1-6; D uncertain. This sequence was found in a human donor in good health. The sample consisted of sorted CD4+, CD8+, or CD8+CD57+ T cells (not recorded which) from PBMCs. The CDR3 sequence is CASSLSAGQSLHF. In DNA form, the CDR3 reads TGTGCCAGCAGTTTGTCGGCGGGTCAGTCCCTCCACTTT.